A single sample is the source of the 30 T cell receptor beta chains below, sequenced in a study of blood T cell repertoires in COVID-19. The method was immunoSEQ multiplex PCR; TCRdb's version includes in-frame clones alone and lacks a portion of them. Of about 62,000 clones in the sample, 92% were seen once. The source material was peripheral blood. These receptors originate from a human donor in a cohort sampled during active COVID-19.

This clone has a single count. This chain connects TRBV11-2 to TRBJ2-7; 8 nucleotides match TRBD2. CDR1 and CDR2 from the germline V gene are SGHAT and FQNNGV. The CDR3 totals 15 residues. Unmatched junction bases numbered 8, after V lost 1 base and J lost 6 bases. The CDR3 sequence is CASSLVGAGEGEQYF. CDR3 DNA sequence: TGTGCCAGCAGCTTAGTCGGAGCGGGAGAAGGCGAGCAGTACTTC.

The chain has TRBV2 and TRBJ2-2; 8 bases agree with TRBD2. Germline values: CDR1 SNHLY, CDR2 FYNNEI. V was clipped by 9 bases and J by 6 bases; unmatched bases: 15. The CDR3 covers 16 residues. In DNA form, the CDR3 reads TGTGCCAGGAGGGACCCACTTACTAGCGGACCCGGGGAGCTGTTTTTT. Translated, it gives CARRDPLTSGPGELFF.

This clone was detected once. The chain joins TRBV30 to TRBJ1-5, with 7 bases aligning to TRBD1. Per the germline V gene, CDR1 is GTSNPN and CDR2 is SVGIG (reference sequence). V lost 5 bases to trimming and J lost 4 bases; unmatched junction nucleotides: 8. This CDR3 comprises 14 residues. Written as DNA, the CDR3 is TGTGCCTGGTCCCAGGGGACAGCTAATCAGCCCCAGCATTTT. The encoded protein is CAWSQGTANQPQHF.

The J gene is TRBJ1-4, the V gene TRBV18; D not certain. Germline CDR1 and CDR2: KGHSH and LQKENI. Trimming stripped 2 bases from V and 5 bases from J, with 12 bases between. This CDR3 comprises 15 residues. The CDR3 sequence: CASSPRAQSNEKLFF. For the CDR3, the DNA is TGTGCCAGCTCACCAAGAGCACAGTCGAATGAAAAACTGTTTTTT.

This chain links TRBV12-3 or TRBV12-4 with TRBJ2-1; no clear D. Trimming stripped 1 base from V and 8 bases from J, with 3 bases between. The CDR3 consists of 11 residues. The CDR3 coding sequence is TGTGCCAGCAGTTTAGTCGATGAGCAGTTCTTC. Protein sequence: CASSLVDEQFF.

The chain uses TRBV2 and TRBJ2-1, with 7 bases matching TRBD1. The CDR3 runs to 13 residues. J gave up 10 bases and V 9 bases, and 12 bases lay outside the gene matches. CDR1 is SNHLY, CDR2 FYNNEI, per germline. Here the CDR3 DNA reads TGTGCCAGTCTACTGAGCCCAGGGGGAGAGCAGTTCTTC. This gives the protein CASLLSPGGEQFF.

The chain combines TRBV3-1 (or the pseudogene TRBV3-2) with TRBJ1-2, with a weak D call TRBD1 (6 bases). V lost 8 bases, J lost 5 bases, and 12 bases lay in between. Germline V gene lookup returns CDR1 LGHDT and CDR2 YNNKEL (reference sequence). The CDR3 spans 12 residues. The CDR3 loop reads CASGEGGYGYTF. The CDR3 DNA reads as TGTGCCAGCGGGGAAGGGGGATATGGCTACACCTTC.

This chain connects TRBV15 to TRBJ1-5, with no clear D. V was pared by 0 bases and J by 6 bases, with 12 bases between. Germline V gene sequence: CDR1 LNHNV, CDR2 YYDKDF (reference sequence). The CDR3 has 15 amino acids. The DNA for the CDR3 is TGTGCCACCAGCAGAGAATTCGGCTCGGGTCAGCCCCAGCATTTT. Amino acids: CATSREFGSGQPQHF. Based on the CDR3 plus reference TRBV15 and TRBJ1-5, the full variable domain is DAMVIQNPRYQVTQFGKPVTLSCSQTLNHNVMYWYQQKSSQAPKLLFHYYDKDFNNEADTPDNFQSRRPNTSFCFLDIRSPGLGDTAMYLCATSREFGSGQPQHFGDGTRLSIL.

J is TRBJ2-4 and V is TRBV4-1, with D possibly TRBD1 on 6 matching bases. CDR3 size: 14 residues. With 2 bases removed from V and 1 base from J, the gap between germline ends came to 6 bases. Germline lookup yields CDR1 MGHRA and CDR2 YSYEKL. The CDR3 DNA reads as TGCGCCAGCAGCCAACAGGGGGCCAAAAACATTCAGTACTTC. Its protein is CASSQQGAKNIQYF.

This chain's CDR3 is CASSRGQGRGYTF. CDR3 bases: TGTGCCAGCAGCCGGGGACAGGGCCGCGGCTACACCTTC. The chain is built from TRBV6-5 and TRBJ1-2; TRBD1 matches at 9 bases. The CDR3 runs 13 residues. V lost 6 bases and J lost 8; bases outside the gene matches: 7. CDR1 is MNHEY, CDR2 SVGAGI, per germline.

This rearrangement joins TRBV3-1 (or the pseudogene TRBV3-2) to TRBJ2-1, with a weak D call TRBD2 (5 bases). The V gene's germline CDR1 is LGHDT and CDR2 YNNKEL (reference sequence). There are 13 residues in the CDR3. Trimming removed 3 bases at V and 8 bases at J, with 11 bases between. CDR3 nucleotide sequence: TGTGCCAGCAGCCATCCCACTAGTTATGAGCAGTTCTTC. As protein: CASSHPTSYEQFF.

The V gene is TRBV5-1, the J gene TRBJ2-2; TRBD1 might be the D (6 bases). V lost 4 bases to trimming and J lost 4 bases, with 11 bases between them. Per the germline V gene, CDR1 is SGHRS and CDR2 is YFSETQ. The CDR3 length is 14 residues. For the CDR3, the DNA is TGCGCCAGCAGCCGACAGGATCCCACCGGGGAGCTGTTTTTT. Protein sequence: CASSRQDPTGELFF.

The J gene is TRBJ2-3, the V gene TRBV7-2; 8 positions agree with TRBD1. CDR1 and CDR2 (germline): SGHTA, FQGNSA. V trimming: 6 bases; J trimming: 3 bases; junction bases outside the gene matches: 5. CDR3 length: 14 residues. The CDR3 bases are TGTGCCAGCAGGCTGGACAGGGCTACAGATACGCAGTATTTT. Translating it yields CASRLDRATDTQYF.

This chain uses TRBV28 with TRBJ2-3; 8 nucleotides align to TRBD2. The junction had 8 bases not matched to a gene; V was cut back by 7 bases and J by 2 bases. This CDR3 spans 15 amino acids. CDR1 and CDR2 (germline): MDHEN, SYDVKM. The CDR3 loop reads CASTEGGGYTDTQYF. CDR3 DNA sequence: TGTGCCAGCACGGAGGGCGGGGGGTACACAGATACGCAGTATTTT. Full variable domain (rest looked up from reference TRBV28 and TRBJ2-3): DVKVTQSSRYLVKRTGEKVFLECVQDMDHENMFWYRQDPGLGLRLIYFSYDVKMKEKGDIPEGYSVSREKKERFSLILESASTNQTSMYLCASTEGGGYTDTQYFGPGTRLTVL.

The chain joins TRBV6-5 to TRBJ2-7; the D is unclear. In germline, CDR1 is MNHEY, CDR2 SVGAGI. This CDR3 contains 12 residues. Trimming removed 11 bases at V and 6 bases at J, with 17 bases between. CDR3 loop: CASRRRSSEQYF. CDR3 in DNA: TGTGCCTCCAGGCGTCGTTCGTCCGAGCAGTACTTC.

The CDR3 DNA sequence: TGCAGCGTTGTGAGTGACTTACCCTACGAGCAGTACTTC. It codes for CSVVSDLPYEQYF. The chain recombines TRBV29-1 with TRBJ2-7; no clear D gene. The CDR3 is 13 residues long. Germline V gene sequence: CDR1 SQVTM, CDR2 ANQGSEA. V lost 4 bases and J 2 bases, leaving 12 bases between the germline ends.

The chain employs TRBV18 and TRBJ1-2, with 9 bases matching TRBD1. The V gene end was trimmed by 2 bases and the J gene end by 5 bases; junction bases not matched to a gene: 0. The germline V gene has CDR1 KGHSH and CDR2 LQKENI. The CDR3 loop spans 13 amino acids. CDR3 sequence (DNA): TGTGCCAGCTCACCAGGGACAGGGTATGGCTACACCTTC. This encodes CASSPGTGYGYTF.

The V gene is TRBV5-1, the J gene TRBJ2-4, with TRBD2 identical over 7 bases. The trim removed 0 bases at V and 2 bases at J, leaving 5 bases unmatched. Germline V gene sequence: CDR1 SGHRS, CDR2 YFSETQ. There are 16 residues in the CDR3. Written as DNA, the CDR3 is TGCGCCAGCAGCTTGGTACCCGGGGGGACCAAAAACATTCAGTACTTC. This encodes CASSLVPGGTKNIQYF.

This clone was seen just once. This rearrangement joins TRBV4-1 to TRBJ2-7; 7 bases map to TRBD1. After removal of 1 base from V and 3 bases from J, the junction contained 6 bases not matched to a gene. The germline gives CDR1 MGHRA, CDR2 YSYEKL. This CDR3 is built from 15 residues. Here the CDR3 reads CASSQAGTAVYEQYF. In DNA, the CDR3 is TGCGCCAGCAGCCAAGCCGGGACAGCCGTCTACGAGCAGTACTTC.

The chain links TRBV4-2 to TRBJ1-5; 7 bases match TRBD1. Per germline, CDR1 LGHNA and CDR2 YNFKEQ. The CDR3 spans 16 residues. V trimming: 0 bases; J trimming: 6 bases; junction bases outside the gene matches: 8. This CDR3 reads CASSQESSRTGQPQHF. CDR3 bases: TGTGCCAGCAGCCAAGAGAGTAGCAGGACAGGTCAGCCCCAGCATTTT.

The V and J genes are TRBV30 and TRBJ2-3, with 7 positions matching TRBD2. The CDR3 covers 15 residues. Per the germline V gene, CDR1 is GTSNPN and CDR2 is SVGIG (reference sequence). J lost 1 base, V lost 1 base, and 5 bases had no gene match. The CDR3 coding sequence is TGTGCCTGGAGTGGCGCGGGAGTAGGCACAGATACGCAGTATTTT. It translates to CAWSGAGVGTDTQYF.

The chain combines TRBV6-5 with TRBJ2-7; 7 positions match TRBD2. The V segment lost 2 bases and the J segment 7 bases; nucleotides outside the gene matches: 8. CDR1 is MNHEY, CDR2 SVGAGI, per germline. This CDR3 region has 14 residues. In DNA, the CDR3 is TGTGCCAGCAGTTACAGCGGGACCTGGCGGGAGCAGTACTTC. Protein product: CASSYSGTWREQYF.

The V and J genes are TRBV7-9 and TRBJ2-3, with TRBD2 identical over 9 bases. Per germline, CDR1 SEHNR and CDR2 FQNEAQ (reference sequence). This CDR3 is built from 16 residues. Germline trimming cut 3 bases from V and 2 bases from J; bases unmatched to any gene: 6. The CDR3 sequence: CASSFPSGDNTDTQYF. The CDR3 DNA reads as TGTGCCAGCAGCTTTCCTAGCGGGGATAACACAGATACGCAGTATTTT. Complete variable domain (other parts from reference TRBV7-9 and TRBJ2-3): DTGVSQNPRHKITKRGQNVTFRCDPISEHNRLYWYRQTLGQGPEFLTYFQNEAQLEKSRLLSDRFSAERPKGSFSTLEIQRTEQGDSAMYLCASSFPSGDNTDTQYFGPGTRLTVL.

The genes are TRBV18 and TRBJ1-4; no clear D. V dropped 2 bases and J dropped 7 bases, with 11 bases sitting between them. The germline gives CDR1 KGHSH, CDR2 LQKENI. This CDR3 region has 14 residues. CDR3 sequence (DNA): TGTGCCAGCTCACCAGGAGGACCCAGTGAAAAACTGTTTTTT. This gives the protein CASSPGGPSEKLFF.

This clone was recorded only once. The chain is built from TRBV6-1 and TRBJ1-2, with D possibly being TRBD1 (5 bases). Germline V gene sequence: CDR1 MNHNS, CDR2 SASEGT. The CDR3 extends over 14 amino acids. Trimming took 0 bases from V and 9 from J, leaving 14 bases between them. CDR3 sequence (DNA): TGTGCCAGCAGTGAAGCTATGGGGGGGGAAAGCTACACCTTC. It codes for CASSEAMGGESYTF.

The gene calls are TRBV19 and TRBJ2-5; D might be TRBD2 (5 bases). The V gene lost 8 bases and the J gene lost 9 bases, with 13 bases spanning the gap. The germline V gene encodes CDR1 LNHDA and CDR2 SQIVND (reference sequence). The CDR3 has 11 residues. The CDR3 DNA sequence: TGTGCCAGTCGGGGTCGCCTCGCCCAGTACTTC. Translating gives CASRGRLAQYF.

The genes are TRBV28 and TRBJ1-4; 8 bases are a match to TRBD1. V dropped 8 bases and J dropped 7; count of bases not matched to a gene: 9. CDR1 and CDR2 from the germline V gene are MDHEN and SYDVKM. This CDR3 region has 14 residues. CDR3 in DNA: TGTGCCAGCGCTACAGGGGGATTGGGTGAAAAACTGTTTTTT. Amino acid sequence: CASATGGLGEKLFF.

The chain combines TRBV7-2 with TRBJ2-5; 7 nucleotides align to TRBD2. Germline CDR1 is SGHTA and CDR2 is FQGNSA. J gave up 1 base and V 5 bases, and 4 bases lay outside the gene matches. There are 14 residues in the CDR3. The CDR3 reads CASSLQRGQETQYF. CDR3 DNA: TGTGCCAGCAGCCTCCAGCGGGGCCAAGAGACCCAGTACTTC.

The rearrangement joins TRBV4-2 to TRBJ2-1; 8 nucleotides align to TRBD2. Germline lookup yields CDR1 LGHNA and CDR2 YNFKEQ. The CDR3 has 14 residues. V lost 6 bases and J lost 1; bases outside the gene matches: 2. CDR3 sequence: CASRPGGSYNEQFF. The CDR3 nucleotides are TGTGCCAGCAGACCGGGAGGGTCCTACAATGAGCAGTTCTTC.

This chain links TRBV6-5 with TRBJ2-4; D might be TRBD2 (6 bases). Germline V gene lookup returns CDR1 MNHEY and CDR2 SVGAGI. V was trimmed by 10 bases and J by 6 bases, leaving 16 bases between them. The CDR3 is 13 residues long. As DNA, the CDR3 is TGTGCCACTCGCGGGGCCCCTTTAAACATTCAGTACTTC. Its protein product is CATRGAPLNIQYF.